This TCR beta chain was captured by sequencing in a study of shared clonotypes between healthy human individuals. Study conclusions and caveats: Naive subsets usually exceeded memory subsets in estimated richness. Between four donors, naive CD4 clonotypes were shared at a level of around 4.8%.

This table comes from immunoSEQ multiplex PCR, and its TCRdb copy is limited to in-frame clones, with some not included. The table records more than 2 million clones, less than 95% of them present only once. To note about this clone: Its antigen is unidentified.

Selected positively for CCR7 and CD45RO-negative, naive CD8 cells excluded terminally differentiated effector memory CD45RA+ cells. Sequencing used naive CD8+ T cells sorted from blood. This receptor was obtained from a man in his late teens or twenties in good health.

The DNA for the CDR3 is TGTGCCAGCAGCTTTTGGACAGGGAGCGAGACCCAGTACTTC. Translation gives CASSFWTGSETQYF. The rearrangement joins TRBV7-9 to TRBJ2-5; 8 bases match TRBD1. Unmatched junction bases numbered 5, after V lost 3 bases and J lost 5 bases. The CDR3 has 14 residues. Germline CDR1 is SEHNR and CDR2 is FQNEAQ (reference sequence).